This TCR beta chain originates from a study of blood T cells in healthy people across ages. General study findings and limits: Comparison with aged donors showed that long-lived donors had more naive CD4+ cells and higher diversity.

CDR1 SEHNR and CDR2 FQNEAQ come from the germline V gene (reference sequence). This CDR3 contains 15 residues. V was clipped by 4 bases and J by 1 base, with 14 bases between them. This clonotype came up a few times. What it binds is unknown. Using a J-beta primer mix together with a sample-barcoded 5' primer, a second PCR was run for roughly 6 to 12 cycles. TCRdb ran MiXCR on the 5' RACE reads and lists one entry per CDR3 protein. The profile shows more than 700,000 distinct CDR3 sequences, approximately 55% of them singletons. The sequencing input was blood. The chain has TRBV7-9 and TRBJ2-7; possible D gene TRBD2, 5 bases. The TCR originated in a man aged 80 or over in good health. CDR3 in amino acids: CASSYPGLESYEQYF. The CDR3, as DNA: TGTGCCAGCAGCTACCCAGGACTGGAATCCTACGAGCAGTACTTC.